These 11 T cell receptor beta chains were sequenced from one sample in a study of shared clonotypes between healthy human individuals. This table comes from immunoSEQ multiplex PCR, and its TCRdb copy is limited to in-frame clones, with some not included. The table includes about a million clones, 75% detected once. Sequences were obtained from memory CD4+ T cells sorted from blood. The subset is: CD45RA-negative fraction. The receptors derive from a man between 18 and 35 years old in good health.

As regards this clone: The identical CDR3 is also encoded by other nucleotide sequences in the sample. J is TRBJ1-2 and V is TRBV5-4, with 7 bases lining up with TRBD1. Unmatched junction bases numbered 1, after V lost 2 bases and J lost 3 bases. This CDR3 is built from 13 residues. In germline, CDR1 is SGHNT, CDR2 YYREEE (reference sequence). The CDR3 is CASSLDRDYGYTF. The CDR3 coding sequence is TGTGCCAGCAGCTTAGACAGGGACTATGGCTACACCTTC.

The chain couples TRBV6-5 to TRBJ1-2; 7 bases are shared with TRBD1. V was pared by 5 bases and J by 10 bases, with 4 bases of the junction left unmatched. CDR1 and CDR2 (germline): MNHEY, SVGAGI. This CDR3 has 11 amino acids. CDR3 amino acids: CASSGQESYTF. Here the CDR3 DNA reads TGTGCCAGCAGTGGACAGGAGTCCTACACCTTC.

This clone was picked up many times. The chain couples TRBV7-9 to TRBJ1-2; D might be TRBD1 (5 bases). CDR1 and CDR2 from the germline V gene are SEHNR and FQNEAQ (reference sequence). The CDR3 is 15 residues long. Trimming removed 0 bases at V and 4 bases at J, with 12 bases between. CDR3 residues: CASSLASGGSYGYTF. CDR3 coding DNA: TGTGCCAGCAGCTTAGCAAGCGGGGGATCCTATGGCTACACCTTC.

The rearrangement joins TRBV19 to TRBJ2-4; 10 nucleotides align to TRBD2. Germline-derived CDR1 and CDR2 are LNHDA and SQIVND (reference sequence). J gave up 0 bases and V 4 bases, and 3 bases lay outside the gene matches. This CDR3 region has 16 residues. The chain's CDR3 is CASSNLAGVAKNIQYF. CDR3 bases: TGTGCCAGTAGTAACCTAGCGGGGGTAGCCAAAAACATTCAGTACTTC.

CDR3 nucleotides: TGTGCCAGCAGTGGGCAGGGGCGAGAGACCCAGTACTTC. Encoded protein: CASSGQGRETQYF. The J gene is TRBJ2-5, the V gene TRBV2; a possible D gene is TRBD1 (6 bases). Germline CDR1 SNHLY, CDR2 FYNNEI. Between the trimmed V and J ends, which lost 4 bases and 4 bases, there was a span of 10 bases. The CDR3 spans 13 residues.

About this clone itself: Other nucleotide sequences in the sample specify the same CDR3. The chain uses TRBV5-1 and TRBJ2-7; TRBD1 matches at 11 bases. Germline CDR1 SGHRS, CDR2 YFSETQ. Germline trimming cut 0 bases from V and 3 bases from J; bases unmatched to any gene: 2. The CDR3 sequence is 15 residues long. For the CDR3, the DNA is TGCGCCAGCAGCTTGGAGGGGACAGGGGGCTACGAGCAGTACTTC. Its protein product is CASSLEGTGGYEQYF.

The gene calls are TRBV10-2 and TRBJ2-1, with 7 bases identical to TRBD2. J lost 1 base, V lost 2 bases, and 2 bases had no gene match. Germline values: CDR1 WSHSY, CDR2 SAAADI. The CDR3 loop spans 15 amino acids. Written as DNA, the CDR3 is TGCGCCAGCAGTGAGAGCGGGGATTCCTACAATGAGCAGTTCTTC. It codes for CASSESGDSYNEQFF.

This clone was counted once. The CDR3 DNA is TGCGCCAGCAGCTTAGGGACCCCCCGAGGAGAGACCCAGTACTTC. Translating gives CASSLGTPRGETQYF. This chain uses TRBV5-1 with TRBJ2-5, with D perhaps assigned TRBD1 or TRBD2 (5 bases each). Between the trimmed V and J ends, which lost 2 bases and 4 bases, there was a span of 15 bases. CDR1 SGHRS and CDR2 YFSETQ come from the germline V gene. CDR3 length: 15 residues.

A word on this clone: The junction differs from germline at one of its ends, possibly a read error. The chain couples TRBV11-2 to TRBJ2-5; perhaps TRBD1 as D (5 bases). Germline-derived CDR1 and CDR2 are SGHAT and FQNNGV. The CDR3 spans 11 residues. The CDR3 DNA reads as TGTGCCAGCAGCTTAGGCCTAGTGGGGCACTTC. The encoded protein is CASSLGLVGHF.

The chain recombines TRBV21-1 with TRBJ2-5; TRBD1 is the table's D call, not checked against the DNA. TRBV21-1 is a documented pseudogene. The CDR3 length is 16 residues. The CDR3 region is CASTLSPGQVKETQYF. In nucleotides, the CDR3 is TGTGCCAGCACCTTATCGCCGGGACAAGTAAAAGAGACCCAGTACTTC.

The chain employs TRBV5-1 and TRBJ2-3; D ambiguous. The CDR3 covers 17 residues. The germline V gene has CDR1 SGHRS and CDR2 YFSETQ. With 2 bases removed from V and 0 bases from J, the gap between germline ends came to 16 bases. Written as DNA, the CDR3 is TGCGCCAGCAGCTTTGTCGAATGGATGAAGAGCACAGATACGCAGTATTTT. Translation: CASSFVEWMKSTDTQYF. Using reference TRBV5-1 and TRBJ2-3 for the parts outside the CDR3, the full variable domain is KAGVTQTPRYLIKTRGQQVTLSCSPISGHRSVSWYQQTPGQGLQFLFEYFSETQRNKGNFPGRFSGRQFSNSRSEMNVSTLELGDSALYLCASSFVEWMKSTDTQYFGPGTRLTVL.